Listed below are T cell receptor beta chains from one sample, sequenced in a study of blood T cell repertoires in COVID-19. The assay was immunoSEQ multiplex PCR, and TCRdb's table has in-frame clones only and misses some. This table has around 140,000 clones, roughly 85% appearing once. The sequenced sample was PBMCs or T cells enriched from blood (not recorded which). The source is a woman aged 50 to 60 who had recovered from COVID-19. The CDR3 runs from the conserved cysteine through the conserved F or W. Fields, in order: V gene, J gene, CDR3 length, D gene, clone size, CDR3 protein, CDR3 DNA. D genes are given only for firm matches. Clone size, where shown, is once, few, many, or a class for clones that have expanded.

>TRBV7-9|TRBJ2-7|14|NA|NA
CASSLEGGPYEQYF
TGTGCCAGCAGCTTAGAAGGGGGACCCTACGAGCAGTACTTC
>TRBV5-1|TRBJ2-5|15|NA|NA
CASSLGPGYQETQYF
TGCGCCAGCAGCTTGGGCCCGGGGTATCAGGAGACCCAGTACTTC
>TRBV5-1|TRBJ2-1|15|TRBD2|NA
CASSLVGLGINEQFF
TGCGCCAGCAGCTTGGTTGGACTAGGGATTAATGAGCAGTTCTTC
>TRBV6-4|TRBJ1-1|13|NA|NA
CASSSIRGGEAFF
TGTGCCAGCAGCTCAATCAGGGGTGGTGAAGCTTTCTTT
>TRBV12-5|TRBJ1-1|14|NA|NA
CASGLGGTGAEAFF
TGTGCTAGTGGTCTGGGGGGTACAGGTGCAGAAGCTTTCTTT
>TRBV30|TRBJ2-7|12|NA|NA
CAWSPDWREQYF
TGTGCCTGGAGCCCCGACTGGAGGGAGCAGTACTTC
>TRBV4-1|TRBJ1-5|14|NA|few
CASSPGQQNQPQHF
TGCGCCAGCAGCCCCGGACAGCAAAATCAGCCCCAGCATTTT
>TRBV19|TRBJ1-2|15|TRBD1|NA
CASTLRDRGPYGYTF
TGTGCCAGTACCCTCCGGGACAGGGGACCCTATGGCTACACCTTC
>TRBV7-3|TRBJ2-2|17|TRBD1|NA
CASSKTAQGGLTGELFF
TGTGCCAGCAGCAAAACGGCACAGGGGGGACTTACCGGGGAGCTGTTTTTT
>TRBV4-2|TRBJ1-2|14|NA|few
CASSQTAADGGYTF
TGTGCCAGCAGCCAAACGGCGGCAGACGGTGGCTACACCTTC
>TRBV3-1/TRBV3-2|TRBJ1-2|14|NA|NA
CASSQDWASYGYTF
TGTGCCAGCAGCCAAGATTGGGCCAGCTATGGCTACACCTTC
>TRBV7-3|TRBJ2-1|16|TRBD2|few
CASSPISGGSLDEQFF
TGTGCCAGCAGTCCCATTAGCGGGGGTTCGTTAGATGAGCAGTTCTTC
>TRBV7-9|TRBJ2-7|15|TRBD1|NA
CASSFTRQGAYEQYF
TGTGCCAGCAGCTTTACCCGACAGGGGGCATACGAGCAGTACTTC
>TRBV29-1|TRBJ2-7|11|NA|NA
CSGYTGYEQYF
TGCAGCGGATATACAGGTTACGAGCAGTACTTC
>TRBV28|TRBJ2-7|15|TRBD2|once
CASSSPPGGEYEQYF
TGTGCCAGCAGTTCCCCCCCGGGAGGAGAATACGAGCAGTACTTC
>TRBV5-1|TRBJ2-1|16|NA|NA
CASSPPQVSDYNEQFF
TGCGCCAGCAGCCCCCCTCAGGTTAGCGACTACAATGAGCAGTTCTTC
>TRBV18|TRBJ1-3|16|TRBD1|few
CASSPYRDRGSNTIYF
TGTGCCAGCTCACCATACCGGGACAGGGGGTCAAACACCATATATTTT
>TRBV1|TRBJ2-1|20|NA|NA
CTSSQIEGGLAVSSYNEQFF
TGCACCAGCAGCCAAATCGAGGGGGGGCTAGCGGTGAGCTCCTACAATGAGCAGTTCTTC